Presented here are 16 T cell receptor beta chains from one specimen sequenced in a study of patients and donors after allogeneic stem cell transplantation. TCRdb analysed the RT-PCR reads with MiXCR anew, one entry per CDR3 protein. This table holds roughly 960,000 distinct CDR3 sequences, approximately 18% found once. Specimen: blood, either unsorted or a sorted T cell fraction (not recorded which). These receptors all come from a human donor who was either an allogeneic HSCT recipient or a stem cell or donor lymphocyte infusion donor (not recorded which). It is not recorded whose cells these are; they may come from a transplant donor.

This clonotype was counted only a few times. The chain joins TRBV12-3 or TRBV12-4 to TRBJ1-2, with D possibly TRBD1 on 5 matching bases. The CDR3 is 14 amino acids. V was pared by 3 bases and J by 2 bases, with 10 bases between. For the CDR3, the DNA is TGTGCCAGCAGTTTTTCTGCAGGGAACTATGGCTACACCTTC. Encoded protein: CASSFSAGNYGYTF.

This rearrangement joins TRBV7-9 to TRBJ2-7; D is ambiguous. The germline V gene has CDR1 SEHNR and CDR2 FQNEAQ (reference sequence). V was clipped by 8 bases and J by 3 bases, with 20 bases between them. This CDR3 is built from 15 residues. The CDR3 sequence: CASGNAGARVYEQYF. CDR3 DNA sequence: TGTGCCAGCGGCAACGCCGGCGCTCGCGTCTACGAGCAGTACTTC.

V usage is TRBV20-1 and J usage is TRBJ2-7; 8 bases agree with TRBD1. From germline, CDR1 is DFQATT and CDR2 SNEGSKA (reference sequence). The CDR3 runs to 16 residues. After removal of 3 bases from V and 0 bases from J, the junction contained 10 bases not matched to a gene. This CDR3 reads CSARNLQGDSSYEQYF. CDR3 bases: TGCAGTGCTAGGAATTTACAGGGGGACTCCTCCTACGAGCAGTACTTC.

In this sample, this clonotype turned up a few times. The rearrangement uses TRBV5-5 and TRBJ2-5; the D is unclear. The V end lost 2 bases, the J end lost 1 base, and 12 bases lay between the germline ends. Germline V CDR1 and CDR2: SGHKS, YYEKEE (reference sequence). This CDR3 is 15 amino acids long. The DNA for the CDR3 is TGTGCCAGCAGCTTATTTCAGCTACCCCAAGAGACCCAGTACTTC. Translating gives CASSLFQLPQETQYF.

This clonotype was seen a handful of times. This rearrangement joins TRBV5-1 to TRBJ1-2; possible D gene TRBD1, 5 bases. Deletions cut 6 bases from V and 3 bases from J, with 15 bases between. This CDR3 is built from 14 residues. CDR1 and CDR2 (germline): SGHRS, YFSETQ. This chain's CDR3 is CASKQRGTDYGYTF. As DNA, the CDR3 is TGCGCCAGCAAACAACGGGGGACGGACTATGGCTACACCTTC. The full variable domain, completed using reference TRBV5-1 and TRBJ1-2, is KAGVTQTPRYLIKTRGQQVTLSCSPISGHRSVSWYQQTPGQGLQFLFEYFSETQRNKGNFPGRFSGRQFSNSRSEMNVSTLELGDSALYLCASKQRGTDYGYTFGSGTRLTVV.

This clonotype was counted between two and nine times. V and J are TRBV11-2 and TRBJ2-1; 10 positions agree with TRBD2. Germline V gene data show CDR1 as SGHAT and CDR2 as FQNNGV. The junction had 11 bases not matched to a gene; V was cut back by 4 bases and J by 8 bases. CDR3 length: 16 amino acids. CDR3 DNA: TGTGCCAGCAGCTCAGTAGCGGGAGGTAGTCCCTATGAGCAGTTCTTC. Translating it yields CASSSVAGGSPYEQFF.

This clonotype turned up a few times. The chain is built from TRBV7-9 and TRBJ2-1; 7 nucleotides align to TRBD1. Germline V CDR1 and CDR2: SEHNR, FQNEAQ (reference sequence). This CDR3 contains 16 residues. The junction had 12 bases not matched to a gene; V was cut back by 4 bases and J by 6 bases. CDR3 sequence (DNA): TGTGCCAGCAGCTCAGCAAATAGACAGGGCCGCAATGAGCAGTTCTTC. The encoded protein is CASSSANRQGRNEQFF.

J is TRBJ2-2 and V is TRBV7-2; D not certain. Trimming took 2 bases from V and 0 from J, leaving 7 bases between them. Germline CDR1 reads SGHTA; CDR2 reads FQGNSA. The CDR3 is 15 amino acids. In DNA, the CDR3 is TGTGCCAGCAGCTTATGGACGGCGAACACCGGGGAGCTGTTTTTT. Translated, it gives CASSLWTANTGELFF.

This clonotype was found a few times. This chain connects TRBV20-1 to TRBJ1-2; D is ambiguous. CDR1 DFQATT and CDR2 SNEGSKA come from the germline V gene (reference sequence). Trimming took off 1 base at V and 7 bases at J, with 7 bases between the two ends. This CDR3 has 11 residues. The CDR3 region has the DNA TGCAGTGCTAGAGGCCCAACTGGCTACACCTTC. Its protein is CSARGPTGYTF.

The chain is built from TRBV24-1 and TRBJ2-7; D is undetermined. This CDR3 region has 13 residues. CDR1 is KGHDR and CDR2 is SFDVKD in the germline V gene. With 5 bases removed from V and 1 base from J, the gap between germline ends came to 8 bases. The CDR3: CATSGDESYEQYF. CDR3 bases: TGTGCCACCAGTGGTGACGAATCCTACGAGCAGTACTTC.

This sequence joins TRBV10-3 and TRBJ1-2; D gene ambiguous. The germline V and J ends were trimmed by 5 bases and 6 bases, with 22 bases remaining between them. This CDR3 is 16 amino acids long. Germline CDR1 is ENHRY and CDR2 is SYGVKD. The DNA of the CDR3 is TGTGCCATCAGTACCAACGACGGTGCTCTCTTCAATGGCTACACCTTC. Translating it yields CAISTNDGALFNGYTF.

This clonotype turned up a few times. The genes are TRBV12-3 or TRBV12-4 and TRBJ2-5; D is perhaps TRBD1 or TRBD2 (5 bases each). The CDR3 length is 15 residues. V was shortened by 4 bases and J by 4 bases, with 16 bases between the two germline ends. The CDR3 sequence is CASSWGTGGRETQYF. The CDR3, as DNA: TGTGCCAGCAGTTGGGGCACTGGGGGAAGAGAGACCCAGTACTTC.

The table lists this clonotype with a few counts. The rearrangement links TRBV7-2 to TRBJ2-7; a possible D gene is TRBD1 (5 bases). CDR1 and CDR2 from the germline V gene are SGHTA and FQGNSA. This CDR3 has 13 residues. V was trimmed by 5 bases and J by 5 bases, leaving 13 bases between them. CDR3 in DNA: TGTGCCAGCAGCCCGGGTTGGGGCCACGAGCAGTACTTC. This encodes CASSPGWGHEQYF. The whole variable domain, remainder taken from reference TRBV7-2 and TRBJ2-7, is GAGVSQSPSNKVTEKGKDVELRCDPISGHTALYWYRQSLGQGLEFLIYFQGNSAPDKSGLPSDRFSAERTGGSVSTLTIQRTQQEDSAVYLCASSPGWGHEQYFGPGTRLTVT.

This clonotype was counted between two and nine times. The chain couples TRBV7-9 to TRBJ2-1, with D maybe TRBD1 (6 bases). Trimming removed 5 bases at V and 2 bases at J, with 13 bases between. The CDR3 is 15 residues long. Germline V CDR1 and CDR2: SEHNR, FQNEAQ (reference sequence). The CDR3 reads CASSRPGHPYNEQFF. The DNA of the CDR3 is TGTGCCAGCAGCCGCCCGGGACACCCCTACAATGAGCAGTTCTTC.

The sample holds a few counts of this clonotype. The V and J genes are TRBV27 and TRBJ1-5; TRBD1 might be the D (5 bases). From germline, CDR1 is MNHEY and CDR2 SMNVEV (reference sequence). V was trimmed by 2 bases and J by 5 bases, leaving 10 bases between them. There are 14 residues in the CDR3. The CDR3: CASSLRGFDQPQHF. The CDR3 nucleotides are TGTGCCAGCAGTTTAAGGGGTTTCGATCAGCCCCAGCATTTT.

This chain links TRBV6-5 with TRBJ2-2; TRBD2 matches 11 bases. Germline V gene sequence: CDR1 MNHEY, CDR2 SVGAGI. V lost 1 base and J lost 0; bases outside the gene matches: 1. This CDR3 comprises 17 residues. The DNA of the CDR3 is TGTGCCAGCAGTTACTTGGGACTAGCGGCGAACACCGGGGAGCTGTTTTTT. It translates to CASSYLGLAANTGELFF.